This TCR beta chain was recorded in a study of spatial heterogeneity in lung cancer. Study overall: The cohort: under 80 early-stage, untreated non-small cell lung cancer patients. Any follow-up PBMC samples that were available went on to be sequenced, and the median time to follow-up was roughly 2 years after resection.

Concerning this clonotype itself: Since a much larger clone is just one base distant, this may be a read error.

Germline CDR1 reads MDHEN; CDR2 reads SYDVKM. V was shortened by 8 bases and J by 7 bases, with 18 bases between the two germline ends. This CDR3 spans 15 amino acids. TCRdb reanalysed the 5' RACE reads using MiXCR and keeps one entry per CDR3 protein. The sample lists some 120,000 distinct CDR3 sequences; roughly an eighth were seen once. Stated time point: blood at routine non-recurrence follow-up after resection. Tumor, nontumor lung or frozen PBMC supplied whole RNA that was sequenced unsorted. The chain joins TRBV28 to TRBJ1-6, with no clear D. This receptor was obtained from a male donor with early-stage non-small cell lung cancer. The material sequenced was PBMCs, taken at follow-up. CDR3 protein: CASVVGRAGNSPLHF. In DNA form, the CDR3 reads TGTGCCAGCGTCGTAGGGCGGGCTGGAAATTCACCCCTCCACTTT.